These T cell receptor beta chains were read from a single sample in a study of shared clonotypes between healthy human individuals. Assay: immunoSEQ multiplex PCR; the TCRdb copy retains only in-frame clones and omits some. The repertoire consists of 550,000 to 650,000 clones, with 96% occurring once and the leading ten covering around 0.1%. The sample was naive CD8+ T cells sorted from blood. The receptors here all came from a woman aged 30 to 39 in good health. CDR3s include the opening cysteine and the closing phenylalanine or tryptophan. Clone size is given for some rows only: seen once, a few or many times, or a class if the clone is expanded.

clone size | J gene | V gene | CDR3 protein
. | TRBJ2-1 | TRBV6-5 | CASSYSPYDEQFF
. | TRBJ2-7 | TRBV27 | CASSFGRSSYEQYF
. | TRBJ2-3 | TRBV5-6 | CASSLVAADTQYF
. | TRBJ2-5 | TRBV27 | CASSFLVGTGVSQETQYF
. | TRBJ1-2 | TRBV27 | CASSLSIRTEYGYTF
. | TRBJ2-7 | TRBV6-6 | CASSSYLAGAGEQYF
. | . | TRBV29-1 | CSVEGLAGVYEQYF
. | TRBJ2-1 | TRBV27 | CASSPEPSGPYNEQFF
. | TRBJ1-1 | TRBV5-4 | CASSLGDNTEAFF
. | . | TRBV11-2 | CASSFPGSLSYEQYF
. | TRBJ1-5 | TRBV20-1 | CSDPYQPQHF
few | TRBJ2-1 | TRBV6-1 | CASSEEASPYNEQFF
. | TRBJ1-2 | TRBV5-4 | CASSLEGTGGAYGYTF
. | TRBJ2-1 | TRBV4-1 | CASSRYPDRGQDEQFF
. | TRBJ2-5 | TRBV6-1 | CASSARDRDIQETQYF
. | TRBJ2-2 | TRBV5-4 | CASTETAANTGELFF
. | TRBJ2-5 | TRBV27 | CASLYPCRLRETQYF
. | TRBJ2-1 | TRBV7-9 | CASSSGTSVDNEQFF
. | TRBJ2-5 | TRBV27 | CASSLGLAGEETQYF
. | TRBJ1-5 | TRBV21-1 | CASSKARGRTNQPQHF
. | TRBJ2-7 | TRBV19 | CASRQGATYEQYF
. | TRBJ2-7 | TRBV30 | CAWSVREVQYF
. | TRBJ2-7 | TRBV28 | CASSFGGTAYEQYF
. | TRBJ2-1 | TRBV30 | CAWTVDSYNEQFF
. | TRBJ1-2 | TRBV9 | CASSQLHYGYTF
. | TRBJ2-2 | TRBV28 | CASSYSQAGTGELFF
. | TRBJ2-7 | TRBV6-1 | CASSDWTSGYEQYF
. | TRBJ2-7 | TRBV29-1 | CSVEAGAYEQYF
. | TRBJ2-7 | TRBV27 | CASSLGNEQYF